Each of the 5 T cell receptor beta chains below was sequenced from the same sample in a study of shared T cell receptors in the human thymus. TCRdb keeps only in-frame clones here, not all; method: immunoSEQ multiplex PCR. The profile shows some 640,000 clones, 87% of them singletons. This sample was also put to use in a study of human thymus T cells.

Sequencing input: thymocytes. The receptors were gathered from a boy under two years old with a congenital heart defect.

The sample holds one count of this clone. The chain's CDR3 is CASSSPTSPGEQFF. The DNA of the CDR3 is TGTGCCAGCAGCTCGCCGACTAGCCCCGGTGAGCAGTTCTTC. The V call is TRBV7-9, the J call TRBJ2-1; 7 nucleotides align to TRBD2. J lost 9 bases, V lost 4 bases, and 9 bases had no gene match. CDR3 length: 14 residues. Germline CDR1 and CDR2: SEHNR and FQNEAQ (reference sequence). Looking up the rest from reference TRBV7-9 and TRBJ2-1 gives the full variable domain: DTGVSQNPRHKITKRGQNVTFRCDPISEHNRLYWYRQTLGQGPEFLTYFQNEAQLEKSRLLSDRFSAERPKGSFSTLEIQRTEQGDSAMYLCASSSPTSPGEQFFGPGTRLTVL.

The chain links TRBV10-1 to TRBJ2-7; D unresolved. This CDR3 is built from 11 residues. Trimming left V 2 bases short and J 5 bases short, with 4 bases between. Germline CDR1 and CDR2: WNHNN and SYGVQD (reference sequence). The CDR3 DNA is TGCGCCAGCAGTGAGGGGCACGAGCAGTACTTC. The encoded protein is CASSEGHEQYF.

The V call is TRBV5-8, the J call TRBJ2-5, with 9 bases identical to TRBD2. CDR1 SGHTS and CDR2 YDEGEE come from the germline V gene. This CDR3 has 16 amino acids. Trimming cost V 5 bases and J 4 bases; bases outside gene matches: 12. In nucleotides, the CDR3 is TGTGCCAGCAGTTTTATAGCGGGAGAACAAACAGAGACCCAGTACTTC. Translation gives CASSFIAGEQTETQYF.

There are a few counts of this clone. Here the CDR3 DNA reads TGTGCCAGCTCACCACCGGGTCCCCCGGGAGAGACCCAGTACTTC. It codes for CASSPPGPPGETQYF. V is TRBV18 and J is TRBJ2-5, with D unclear. The ends were cut back, 0 bases at V and 4 bases at J, with 12 bases in the middle. Germline CDR1 reads KGHSH; CDR2 reads LQKENI. This CDR3 has 15 residues.

Only one count was recorded for this clone. This chain uses TRBV5-1 with TRBJ1-1; 11 bases agree with TRBD1. CDR1 SGHRS and CDR2 YFSETQ come from the germline V gene. The CDR3 sequence is 15 residues long. Unmatched junction bases numbered 10, after V lost 7 bases and J lost 5 bases. The CDR3, as DNA: TGCGCCAGCGTATCCGAGGGACAGGGGGTAACTGAAGCTTTCTTT. Its protein product is CASVSEGQGVTEAFF.